This paragraph covers one TCR beta chain sequence. This clone was found a few times. Its antigen specificity is not known. One base away there is no much larger clone; base qualities are not given. For TCR beta library preparation, roughly 2 micrograms of genomic DNA was extracted from cryopreserved PBMCs. Longitudinal blood samples from CLL patients on ibrutinib monotherapy underwent high-throughput TCR beta sequencing. Patients were enrolled in a phase 2 open-label single-center ibrutinib monotherapy trial. A MiSeq instrument was used for deep resolution sequencing, which targeted depths ranging from 1 in 1 million up to 1 in 200,000 T cells, with coverage averaging 10x for each clonotype. TCR beta libraries were generated with the immunoSEQ hsTCRB Kit. In the original analysis: The data were analyzed with ImmunoSEQ Analyzer and ImmunoSEQ Data Assistant, and V, D and J gene assignments followed IMGT definitions. Clonality, with values ranging from 0 to 1, was calculated as one minus the normalized Shannon entropy of productive rearrangement frequencies. Only overrepresented clonotypes making up at least 0.05% of each patient's repertoire were included in the public clonotype analysis. Around 14 repertoires from age-matched healthy donors, obtained from immuneACCESS, served as clonality controls. TCRdb obtained this table from immuneACCESS and retained in-frame rearrangements with V and J assigned. These tables miss some clones; where compared with another copy, unresolved V genes account for less than half of the shortfall, and the remainder is unexplained. Clone size and V and J calls were adopted from that table, with D and trimming inferred from the DNA. This sample gives hundreds of thousands of clones in total; about 80% of them show up just once. 6.5% to 8.5% of the sample comes from the top ten.

V is cut by 2 bases and J by 4 bases, and the space between the germline ends is 14 bases. The germline V gene (reference sequence) provides CDR1 GTSNPN and CDR2 SVGIG. Spanning cysteine to phenylalanine, the CDR3 consists of 14 amino acids. Only CDR3 DNA remains: 42 bases, in frame from the first base. This record belongs to a study of cytotoxic CD8 clonotypes in ibrutinib-treated CLL (dated by TCRdb to 2020 to 2023). Regarding the complete study: The cohort had around twelve relapsed/refractory and under 16 treatment-naive patients; under 18 were IGHV unmutated. Partial responses were observed in some 24 patients and complete responses in 2; after a median follow-up of around 64 months, remission was maintained in approximately 14 patients and progression was observed in approximately twelve. Cryopreserved peripheral blood mononuclear cells were collected before treatment, at response, and at either disease progression or sustained remission. Longitudinal samples were available for about 30% of the 86 trial participants. On average, each sample yielded about 260,000 productive templates and around 100,000 productive rearrangements. The response samples were drawn at a median of roughly twelve months into treatment, with a range of about 6 to 40 months. What the work shows at the level of the full study, not this receptor alone: Baseline clonality was found to be higher than that of age-matched healthy donors and was strongly correlated with circulating CD8+ T-cell counts. Clonality rose at ibrutinib response, remained stable during sustained remission, and dropped back toward baseline at progression. Sustained-remission and progressing patients did not have matched sampling times, and lymph node repertoires were not examined. Public clonotypes were found to be uncommon and were observed to contract or remain stable during treatment; the increase in clonality was shown to reflect expansion of private clonotypes at ibrutinib response.

Recombination linked TRBV30 to TRBJ1-2; the D segment cannot be called with confidence. The sequence was obtained from a human donor with chronic lymphocytic leukemia. Sequencing was performed on PBMCs, taken before ibrutinib treatment. This receptor carries the CDR3 CAWSLSEGLYGYTF. The DNA sequence is TGTGCCTGGAGTTTATCAGAGGGCCTCTATGGCTACACCTTC.